This is a list of T cell receptor beta chains from one sample in a study of post-analysis software for immune sequencing data. TCRdb passed the PCR reads through MiXCR, listing each CDR3 protein once. The repertoire holds approximately 770,000 distinct CDR3 sequences, with 46% as singletons. Input material: blood. These receptors were collected from a girl between 5 and 17 years old with multiple sclerosis. Both conserved end residues are part of each CDR3. Each record gives: V gene, J gene, CDR3 protein.

TRBV29-1	TRBJ2-5	CSVAGQGGQYF
TRBV20-1	TRBJ2-7	CSALLAESSYEQYF
TRBV7-8	TRBJ2-1	CASSSEGSSYNEQFF
TRBV29-1	TRBJ2-1	CSALQGRVDGEQFF
TRBV27	TRBJ2-7	CASGAGGAYEQYF
TRBV29-1	TRBJ2-1	CSTQGLAGANEQFF
TRBV19	TRBJ2-1	CASSITGSYNEQFF
TRBV29-1	TRBJ2-1	CSVHHNEQFF
TRBV3-1	TRBJ2-1	CASSQDSRGPLADEQFF
TRBV15	TRBJ2-3	CAASRDRWGTQYF
TRBV12-3/TRBV12-4	TRBJ2-3	CASSLRRAELTDTQYF
TRBV27	TRBJ1-2	CASSTRQGTYGYTF
TRBV29-1	TRBJ2-3	CSVAAARVTSTDTQYF
TRBV15	TRBJ1-4	CATSPRTSAGEKLFF
TRBV24-1	TRBJ2-1	CATRSGTTSYNEQFF
TRBV12-3/TRBV12-4	NA	CASAFGDAETQYF
TRBV4-1	TRBJ2-1	CASSQDVEQFF
TRBV10-3	TRBJ1-2	CAISEPQGTNYGYTF
TRBV27	TRBJ2-1	CASSLSIRVTYNEQFF
TRBV5-1	NA	CASSMQGTGGYDEQYF
TRBV20-1	TRBJ2-3	CSARDFAGGTDTQYF
TRBV3-1	TRBJ1-6	CASSQLRSSYNSPLHF
TRBV13	TRBJ2-7	CASSLARRTYEQYF
TRBV6-5	TRBJ2-4	CASRQNKAGYIQYF
TRBV5-1	TRBJ2-3	CASNGAGASDTQYF
TRBV7-9	TRBJ2-6	CASSARGRDRVAGANVLTF
TRBV29-1	TRBJ2-3	CSAGSRSPNTQYF
TRBV12-3/TRBV12-4	TRBJ2-1	CASTVGGGDHEQFF
TRBV5-1	TRBJ1-1	CASSLSSLEGPSNTEAFF
TRBV20-1	TRBJ1-2	CSAGSDGERYGYTF
TRBV24-1	TRBJ1-5	CATSQGKSNQPQHF
TRBV7-6	TRBJ1-4	CASSLRGRTNEKLFF
TRBV6-1	TRBJ2-1	CASSEALGGNEQFF
TRBV29-1	TRBJ2-5	CSVGWVAGGETQYF
TRBV29-1	TRBJ2-7	CSAMTTRSYEQYF
TRBV20-1	TRBJ2-1	CSARDFRASGSPTYNEQFF
TRBV6-4	TRBJ2-1	CASSDSVGNEQFF
TRBV14	TRBJ2-3	CASSQLAGGHRDTQYF
TRBV3-1	TRBJ2-3	CASSQDSTQGTDTQYF
TRBV20-1	TRBJ1-5	CSARASGGQPQHF
TRBV12-3/TRBV12-4	NA	CATQDSPSSYEQYF
TRBV5-1	TRBJ2-4	CASSLPATGQGALEQYF
TRBV6-1	NA	CASSEAPGTHYEQYF
TRBV7-7	TRBJ1-4	CASSLGPEEKLFF